This passage covers 17 T cell receptor beta chains from one sample sequenced in a study of identifying expanded T cells in peripheral blood. The data were produced by immunoSEQ multiplex PCR, yet TCRdb's version contains in-frame clones alone and is incomplete. The repertoire consists of more than 90,000 clones, with 87% occurring once and the leading ten covering approximately 18%. Specimen: blood. The origin of the receptors is a person between 18 and 70 years old in good health.

The V call is TRBV6-5, the J call TRBJ1-2, with a weak D call TRBD1 (5 bases). The V gene lost 5 bases and the J gene lost 4 bases, with 14 bases spanning the gap. In germline, CDR1 is MNHEY, CDR2 SVGAGI. The CDR3 consists of 14 residues. Written as DNA, the CDR3 is TGTGCCAGCAGTCCTTCGGGGACCTTCTATGGCTACACCTTC. Its translation: CASSPSGTFYGYTF.

The rearrangement links TRBV6-6 to TRBJ1-6, with D unclear. The CDR3 totals 15 residues. The germline V gene has CDR1 MNHNY and CDR2 SVGAGI (reference sequence). Trimming pared 6 bases from V and 0 bases from J, leaving 9 bases between. CDR3 protein: CASRYPGSYNSPLHF. The CDR3 DNA reads TGTGCCAGCAGGTACCCGGGCTCCTATAATTCACCCCTCCACTTT.

The gene calls are TRBV6-6 and TRBJ2-7; 10 nucleotides match TRBD1. The CDR3 loop spans 14 amino acids. Germline V gene lookup returns CDR1 MNHNY and CDR2 SVGAGI (reference sequence). Trimming took 6 bases from V and 4 from J; bases not matched to a gene: 6. The CDR3 sequence is CASRGTGVKYEQYF. CDR3 coding DNA: TGTGCCAGCAGGGGGACAGGGGTGAAATACGAGCAGTACTTC.

The V call is TRBV5-6, the J call TRBJ2-3; 9 bases match TRBD1. CDR3 length: 16 residues. Germline V CDR1 and CDR2: SGHDT, YYEEEE. V lost 0 bases, J lost 4 bases, and 6 bases stayed unmatched. As DNA, the CDR3 is TGTGCCAGCAGCTTGGGGACAGGGGTTGTAGCAGATACGCAGTATTTT. Amino acids: CASSLGTGVVADTQYF.

The rearrangement links TRBV10-3 to TRBJ1-1; 9 bases align to TRBD1. V lost 6 bases to trimming and J lost 0 bases; unmatched junction nucleotides: 5. Germline V gene data show CDR1 as ENHRY and CDR2 as SYGVKD. The CDR3 length is 15 residues. The CDR3 coding sequence is TGTGCCATCAGGGGACAGGGAGGGCTGAACACTGAAGCTTTCTTT. Translating it yields CAIRGQGGLNTEAFF.

V and J are TRBV28 and TRBJ1-1, with D perhaps TRBD1 (6 bases). V was shortened by 5 bases and J by 5 bases, with 15 bases between the two germline ends. Germline V gene lookup returns CDR1 MDHEN and CDR2 SYDVKM. This CDR3 is built from 14 residues. Written as DNA, the CDR3 is TGTGCCAGCAGTGGGACACCACAAAGAACTGAAGCTTTCTTT. Its translation is CASSGTPQRTEAFF.

This chain uses TRBV21-1 with TRBJ1-5; the table gives TRBD1 as D, unverified against the DNA. TRBV21-1 is recorded as a pseudogene. This CDR3 comprises 15 residues. The CDR3 coding sequence is TGTGCCAGCAGCCAGGGACAGGGCGAGACTCAGCCCCAGCATTTT. Its translation is CASSQGQGETQPQHF.

The chain combines TRBV2 with TRBJ2-4; D may be TRBD1 or TRBD2 (7 bases each). Germline assignment: CDR1 SNHLY and CDR2 FYNNEI. Trimming cost V 9 bases and J 9 bases, with 18 bases left between them. The CDR3 extends over 13 amino acids. The chain's CDR3 is CARGQGGDGIQYF. In nucleotides, the CDR3 is TGTGCCAGAGGGCAGGGGGGGGATGGCATTCAGTACTTC.

The V call is TRBV29-1, the J call TRBJ2-5; 8 nucleotides align to TRBD2. The CDR3 covers 15 residues. Germline lookup yields CDR1 SQVTM and CDR2 ANQGSEA. V trimming: 5 bases; J trimming: 5 bases; junction bases outside the gene matches: 13. The CDR3, as DNA: TGCAGCGTTTTTGGTAGCGGGGTAACGGGGGAGACCCAGTACTTC. This sequence encodes CSVFGSGVTGETQYF.

This clone was detected once. The rearrangement links TRBV19 to TRBJ1-1; D might be TRBD1 (5 bases). V was cut by 6 bases and J by 8 bases, with 22 bases left in between. Germline V CDR1 and CDR2: LNHDA, SQIVND (reference sequence). CDR3 length: 15 residues. This chain's CDR3 is CASRSMSGAGREAFF. CDR3 DNA sequence: TGTGCCAGTAGATCGATGTCAGGCGCAGGGAGGGAAGCTTTCTTT.

V gene TRBV10-3 combines with J gene TRBJ2-7; tentatively, D is TRBD1 (5 bases). The germline CDR1 and CDR2 sequences are ENHRY and SYGVKD. This CDR3 contains 16 residues. Between the trimmed V and J ends, which lost 4 bases and 4 bases, there was a span of 20 bases. Written as DNA, the CDR3 is TGTGCCATCAGTGGCGGCTCTATAGGGGCTCGATACGAGCAGTACTTC. Its protein product is CAISGGSIGARYEQYF.

This chain links TRBV7-7 with TRBJ2-3; 7 bases are shared with TRBD1. The CDR3 totals 14 residues. Germline trimming cut 1 base from V and 3 bases from J; bases unmatched to any gene: 1. CDR1 is SSHAT and CDR2 is FNYEAQ in the germline V gene (reference sequence). The CDR3 loop is CASSLDRGTDTQYF. The CDR3, as DNA: TGTGCCAGCAGCTTAGACAGGGGTACAGATACGCAGTATTTT.

The CDR3: CASSLTGTGYSYEQYF. CDR3 in DNA: TGCGCCAGCAGCTTGACAGGGACAGGGTACTCCTACGAGCAGTACTTC. The chain employs TRBV5-1 and TRBJ2-7; TRBD1 aligns across 9 bases. V dropped 1 base and J dropped 0; count of bases not matched to a gene: 5. This CDR3 has 16 amino acids. CDR1 is SGHRS and CDR2 is YFSETQ in the germline V gene. The variable domain in full, with the rest retrieved from reference TRBV5-1 and TRBJ2-7, is KAGVTQTPRYLIKTRGQQVTLSCSPISGHRSVSWYQQTPGQGLQFLFEYFSETQRNKGNFPGRFSGRQFSNSRSEMNVSTLELGDSALYLCASSLTGTGYSYEQYFGPGTRLTVT.

V is TRBV7-6 and J is TRBJ2-3; TRBD1 might be the D (6 bases). Germline V lookup: CDR1 SGHVS, CDR2 FNYEAQ. Trimming removed 6 bases from V and 0 bases from J, with 10 bases in between. The CDR3 spans 14 residues. This chain's CDR3 is CASRDRPSTDTQYF. The CDR3 nucleotides are TGTGCCAGCAGGGACAGACCGAGCACAGATACGCAGTATTTT. The variable domain in full, with the rest retrieved from reference TRBV7-6 and TRBJ2-3, is GAGVSQSPRYKVTKRGQDVALRCDPISGHVSLYWYRQALGQGPEFLTYFNYEAQQDKSGLPNDRFSAERPEGSISTLTIQRTEQRDSAMYRCASRDRPSTDTQYFGPGTRLTVL.

This sequence joins TRBV27 and TRBJ2-7; D might be TRBD2 (7 bases). The germline gives CDR1 MNHEY, CDR2 SMNVEV (reference sequence). There are 14 residues in the CDR3. Trimming removed 8 bases from V and 8 bases from J, with 22 bases in between. CDR3 sequence: CASQYGGGGYQQYF. CDR3 sequence (DNA): TGTGCCAGCCAATATGGAGGGGGAGGGTACCAGCAGTACTTC.

V usage is TRBV7-9 and J usage is TRBJ2-1; 13 bases match TRBD2. CDR1 and CDR2 (germline): SEHNR, FQNEAQ (reference sequence). The trim removed 4 bases at V and 5 bases at J, leaving 2 bases unmatched. This CDR3 is 15 amino acids long. This CDR3 reads CASSWTSGGNNEQFF. CDR3 DNA: TGTGCCAGCAGCTGGACTAGCGGGGGTAACAATGAGCAGTTCTTC.

In its sample, this clone was seen once. V is TRBV5-6 and J is TRBJ2-7; tentatively, D is TRBD2 (5 bases). The CDR3 spans 13 residues. The V gene's germline CDR1 is SGHDT and CDR2 YYEEEE. Trimming stripped 4 bases from V and 6 bases from J, with 14 bases between. This chain's CDR3 is CASSRGSSLEQYF. CDR3 in DNA: TGTGCCAGCAGCCGGGGAAGTTCTCTCGAGCAGTACTTC. The whole variable domain, remainder taken from reference TRBV5-6 and TRBJ2-7, is DAGVTQSPTHLIKTRGQQVTLRCSPKSGHDTVSWYQQALGQGPQFIFQYYEEEERQRGNFPDRFSGHQFPNYSSELNVNALLLGDSALYLCASSRGSSLEQYFGPGTRLTVT.